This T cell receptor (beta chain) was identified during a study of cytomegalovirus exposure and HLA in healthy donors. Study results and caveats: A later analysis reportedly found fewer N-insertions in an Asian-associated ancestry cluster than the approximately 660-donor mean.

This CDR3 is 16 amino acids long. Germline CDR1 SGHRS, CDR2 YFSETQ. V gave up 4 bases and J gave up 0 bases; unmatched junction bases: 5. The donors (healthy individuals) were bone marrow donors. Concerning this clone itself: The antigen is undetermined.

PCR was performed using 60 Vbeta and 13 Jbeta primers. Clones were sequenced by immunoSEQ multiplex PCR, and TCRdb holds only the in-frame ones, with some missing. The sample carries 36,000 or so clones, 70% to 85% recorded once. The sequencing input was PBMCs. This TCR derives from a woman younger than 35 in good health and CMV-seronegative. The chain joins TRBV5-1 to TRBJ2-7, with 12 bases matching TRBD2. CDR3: CASSPRTSGDSYEQYF. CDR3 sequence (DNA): TGCGCCAGCAGCCCGAGGACTAGCGGGGACTCCTACGAGCAGTACTTC.